This record covers a single T cell receptor (beta chain). Produced via immunoSEQ multiplex PCR; TCRdb's table is partial and in-frame only. The repertoire holds about 40,000 clones, over 70% seen once, with 29% in the top ten. This CDR3 has 16 residues. V gave up 3 bases and J gave up 11 bases; unmatched junction bases: 17. The germline CDR1 and CDR2 sequences are LNHDA and SQIVND (reference sequence). These data are taken from a study of blood T cell repertoires in COVID-19. For the study at large: Collection of acute and convalescent COVID-19 samples took place in the United States, Italy and Spain.

The sequence was collected from a man older than 75 with active or convalescent COVID-19. The J gene is TRBJ1-1, the V gene TRBV19, with 8 bases that match TRBD1. The sequencing sample was made of peripheral blood. CDR3 DNA: TGTGCCAGTAGTATTTCCTCGGACAGGGTTAAGCGTGGGGCTTTCTTT. This sequence encodes CASSISSDRVKRGAFF.